What follows describes a single TCR beta chain. The data originate from a study of blood T cell repertoires in COVID-19. Study as a whole: Collection of acute and convalescent COVID-19 samples took place in the United States, Italy and Spain. Sources were T cells, B-cell-depleted T cells, or PBMCs; the material itself was cDNA or gDNA.

Per the original data handling: Nucleated cell counts were estimated from reference gene primer amplification. Sequencing used immunoSEQ multiplex PCR; TCRdb keeps in-frame clones, though not all of them. V and J calls and clone size come straight from that table; D and trimming were deduced from the DNA. The repertoire holds around 220,000 clones, with about 90% as singletons. CDR1 is SGDLS and CDR2 is YYNGEE in the germline V gene. After removal of 0 bases from V and 6 bases from J, the junction contained 2 bases not matched to a gene. This CDR3 has 15 amino acids. The sequenced material came from peripheral blood. The V call is TRBV9, the J call TRBJ1-4, with 10 bases aligning to TRBD1. The TCR originated in a man aged 35-49 years with active or convalescent COVID-19. The chain's CDR3 is CASSVDGTGDEKLFF. CDR3 DNA sequence: TGTGCCAGCAGCGTAGACGGGACAGGGGATGAAAAACTGTTTTTT. The full variable domain, completed using reference TRBV9 and TRBJ1-4, is DSGVTQTPKHLITATGQRVTLRCSPRSGDLSVYWYQQSLDQGLQFLIQYYNGEERAKGNILERFSAQQFPDLHSELNLSSLELGDSALYFCASSVDGTGDEKLFFGSGTQLSVL.